Each of the 30 T cell receptor beta chains below was sequenced from the same sample in a study of CD8+ T cells in alopecia areata. Extraction and reverse transcription of RNA yielded cDNA as the sequencing template. Measured with immunoSEQ multiplex PCR; TCRdb has only the in-frame clones, and not every one. The sample includes 200,000 or so clones, more than 50% of them seen just once. Sequencing was carried out using CD8+ T cells sorted from blood. The receptors originated from a human donor in good health.

The V call is TRBV9, the J call TRBJ1-1, with a tentative D call TRBD1 (6 bases). The V end lost 4 bases, the J end lost 5 bases, and 18 bases lay between the germline ends. Germline CDR1 is SGDLS and CDR2 is YYNGEE. The CDR3 length is 15 residues. CDR3 in DNA: TGTGCCAGCAGCTCCTCTCAGGGGCGGCGAACTGAAGCTTTCTTT. Its protein is CASSSSQGRRTEAFF. Together with reference TRBV9 and TRBJ1-1, the CDR3 gives the full variable domain: DSGVTQTPKHLITATGQRVTLRCSPRSGDLSVYWYQQSLDQGLQFLIQYYNGEERAKGNILERFSAQQFPDLHSELNLSSLELGDSALYFCASSSSQGRRTEAFFGQGTRLTVV.

This clone showed up just a few times. The rearrangement joins TRBV28 to TRBJ2-7; possibly TRBD1 for D (5 bases). Germline V lookup: CDR1 MDHEN, CDR2 SYDVKM. The CDR3 loop spans 13 amino acids. Trimming took 6 bases from V and 0 from J, leaving 9 bases between them. CDR3 nucleotides: TGTGCCAGCAGAGTAGACAGCTCCTACGAGCAGTACTTC. Its protein product is CASRVDSSYEQYF.

This rearrangement joins TRBV4-1 to TRBJ2-5, with D tentatively TRBD2 (5 bases). Germline CDR1 and CDR2: MGHRA and YSYEKL. The CDR3 is 14 amino acids. V shed 3 bases and J shed 4 bases, with 12 bases lying between them. CDR3 nucleotide sequence: TGCGCCAGCAGCCACCAAGCGGAGCGAGAGACCCAGTACTTC. Its translation is CASSHQAERETQYF.

The V gene is TRBV2, the J gene TRBJ2-1; D perhaps matches TRBD1 (5 bases). Trimming took 1 base from V and 4 from J, leaving 5 bases between them. Germline assignment: CDR1 SNHLY and CDR2 FYNNEI. The CDR3 is 13 amino acids. CDR3 bases: TGTGCCAGCAGTGAAGGGACATACAATGAGCAGTTCTTC. Protein sequence: CASSEGTYNEQFF.

The chain has TRBV7-9 and TRBJ2-1; TRBD1 matches 7 bases. This CDR3 comprises 15 residues. In germline, CDR1 is SEHNR, CDR2 FQNEAQ (reference sequence). Trimming at V came to 6 bases and at J to 5 bases, leaving 10 bases not matched to a gene. CDR3 protein: CASSLQDTGDNEQFF. CDR3 coding DNA: TGTGCCAGCAGTTTACAAGATACAGGGGACAATGAGCAGTTCTTC. Complete variable domain (other parts from reference TRBV7-9 and TRBJ2-1): DTGVSQNPRHKITKRGQNVTFRCDPISEHNRLYWYRQTLGQGPEFLTYFQNEAQLEKSRLLSDRFSAERPKGSFSTLEIQRTEQGDSAMYLCASSLQDTGDNEQFFGPGTRLTVL.

The rearrangement joins TRBV18 to TRBJ1-2; D uncertain. The V and J ends lost 2 bases and 0 bases respectively, with 7 bases between them. Germline assignment: CDR1 KGHSH and CDR2 LQKENI. There are 14 residues in the CDR3. For the CDR3, the DNA is TGTGCCAGCTCACCAGAGAGGGCTAACTATGGCTACACCTTC. Encoded protein: CASSPERANYGYTF.

The CDR3 sequence is CASSTTRDRSNQPQHF. CDR3 in DNA: TGTGCCAGCAGTACCACCCGGGACAGGAGCAATCAGCCCCAGCATTTT. The chain joins TRBV27 to TRBJ1-5; 8 bases align to TRBD1. This CDR3 is 16 amino acids long. Germline CDR1 reads MNHEY; CDR2 reads SMNVEV (reference sequence). V lost 5 bases and J lost 1; bases outside the gene matches: 7.

The V and J genes are TRBV5-6 and TRBJ2-2, with D tentatively TRBD2 (8 bases). Trimming pared 2 bases from V and 7 bases from J, leaving 12 bases between. The CDR3 runs 14 residues. CDR1 and CDR2 from the germline V gene are SGHDT and YYEEEE. The CDR3 is CASSLQGTSGELFF. CDR3 DNA sequence: TGTGCCAGCAGCTTACAGGGGACTAGCGGGGAGCTGTTTTTT.

This clone has only a few counts. The chain combines TRBV13 with TRBJ1-6; tentative D call: TRBD1 (5 bases). Per germline, CDR1 PRHDT and CDR2 FYEKMQ (reference sequence). CDR3 size: 12 residues. The ends were cut back, 5 bases at V and 7 bases at J, with 6 bases in the middle. DNA of the CDR3: TGTGCCAGCAGCAGACAGAATTCACCCCTCCACTTT. Encoded protein: CASSRQNSPLHF. Full variable domain (rest looked up from reference TRBV13 and TRBJ1-6): AAGVIQSPRHLIKEKRETATLKCYPIPRHDTVYWYQQGPGQDPQFLISFYEKMQSDKGSIPDRFSAQQFSDYHSELNMSSLELGDSALYFCASSRQNSPLHFGNGTRLTVT.

This chain joins TRBV29-1 and TRBJ1-2, with 9 bases that match TRBD1. The J segment lost 4 bases and the V segment lost 3 bases, leaving 15 bases of the junction unmatched. The CDR3 is 17 amino acids. In germline, CDR1 is SQVTM, CDR2 ANQGSEA. CDR3 sequence reads: CSVEDPGSGQGLYGYTF. The DNA of the CDR3 is TGCAGCGTTGAGGACCCGGGGTCGGGACAGGGACTCTATGGCTACACCTTC.

In its sample, this clone was seen a few times. The chain is built from TRBV4-1 and TRBJ1-5; tentative D call: TRBD1 (5 bases). V lost 4 bases to trimming and J lost 3 bases, with 19 bases between them. Germline V gene lookup returns CDR1 MGHRA and CDR2 YSYEKL. The CDR3 has 17 residues. The CDR3: CASSPERTGQTNQPQHF. CDR3 nucleotide sequence: TGCGCCAGCAGCCCTGAGCGAACAGGTCAAACCAATCAGCCCCAGCATTTT.

The chain joins TRBV23-1 to TRBJ1-2; D ambiguous. TRBV23-1 is labeled an ORF, and its function is uncertain. The CDR3 runs 14 residues. V was clipped by 4 bases and J by 2 bases, with 11 bases between them. CDR3 nucleotide sequence: TGCGCCAGCAGTCCGGGCGGGCAGAACTATGGCTACACCTTC. Translating it yields CASSPGGQNYGYTF.

This clone was detected a few times. The chain employs TRBV7-3 and TRBJ1-2; TRBD1 aligns across 8 bases. The CDR3 has 16 amino acids. Germline V gene sequence: CDR1 SGHTA, CDR2 FQGTGA. J was trimmed by 4 bases and V by 3 bases; bases with no gene match: 10. The CDR3 reads CASSLVRQGRLYGYTF. The CDR3 DNA sequence: TGTGCCAGCAGCTTGGTTCGACAGGGGCGCCTCTATGGCTACACCTTC.

The table lists this clone with a few counts. The sample carries other DNA sequences with the same CDR3. This chain links TRBV5-6 with TRBJ2-2, with 7 bases matching TRBD1. With 0 bases clipped from V and 3 bases from J, the junction kept 2 bases outside the gene matches. Germline values: CDR1 SGHDT, CDR2 YYEEEE. This CDR3 contains 15 residues. The CDR3 DNA reads TGTGCCAGCAGCTTGGTGCAGGGGGACACCGGGGAGCTGTTTTTT. Translation: CASSLVQGDTGELFF. The full variable domain, completed using reference TRBV5-6 and TRBJ2-2, is DAGVTQSPTHLIKTRGQQVTLRCSPKSGHDTVSWYQQALGQGPQFIFQYYEEEERQRGNFPDRFSGHQFPNYSSELNVNALLLGDSALYLCASSLVQGDTGELFFGEGSRLTVL.

The J gene is TRBJ2-7, the V gene TRBV29-1, with D hard to call. The CDR3 totals 12 residues. Trimming removed 5 bases at V and 6 bases at J, with 14 bases between. Germline CDR1 and CDR2: SQVTM and ANQGSEA. Here the CDR3 DNA reads TGCAGCGTTATGACGATGTTCGGCGAGCAGTACTTC. It encodes CSVMTMFGEQYF.

The gene calls are TRBV6-1 and TRBJ2-6, with D possibly called TRBD1 or TRBD2 (5 bases each). The CDR3 totals 15 residues. Trimming took off 3 bases at V and 3 bases at J, with 9 bases between the two ends. From germline, CDR1 is MNHNS and CDR2 SASEGT. Here the CDR3 DNA reads TGTGCCAGCAGTGAGGGGGTTTATGGGGCCAACGTCCTGACTTTC. This encodes CASSEGVYGANVLTF.

The chain combines TRBV5-1 with TRBJ1-2, with D maybe TRBD1 (5 bases). The CDR3 consists of 15 residues. The germline gives CDR1 SGHRS, CDR2 YFSETQ. V lost 2 bases, J lost 6 bases, and 17 bases lay in between. As DNA, the CDR3 is TGCGCCAGCAGCTTTTGGGCAGGGAGTAGCAATGGCTACACCTTC. Encoded protein: CASSFWAGSSNGYTF.

This clone came up a few times. The chain couples TRBV29-1 to TRBJ1-2; a weak D match, TRBD1 (5 bases). Per the germline V gene, CDR1 is SQVTM and CDR2 is ANQGSEA. Trimming left V 6 bases short and J 4 bases short, with 15 bases between. There are 13 residues in the CDR3. CDR3 in DNA: TGCAGCGTCAAGTTAGGGGATAGCTATGGCTACACCTTC. Encoded protein: CSVKLGDSYGYTF.

The gene calls are TRBV6-5 and TRBJ2-3, with 9 bases matching TRBD1. J lost 0 bases, V lost 11 bases, and 6 bases had no gene match. CDR3 length equals 14 residues. CDR1 is MNHEY, CDR2 SVGAGI, per germline. This chain's CDR3 is CAAGDRASTDTQYF. In DNA form, the CDR3 reads TGTGCCGCGGGGGACAGGGCTAGCACAGATACGCAGTATTTT.

V gene TRBV11-2 combines with J gene TRBJ1-1, with D hard to call. This CDR3 is 12 amino acids long. V dropped 6 bases and J dropped 6 bases, with 11 bases sitting between them. Looked up from germline, CDR1 is SGHAT and CDR2 is FQNNGV. CDR3 sequence reads: CASRAGEPEAFF. CDR3 nucleotides: TGTGCCAGCAGGGCCGGGGAGCCTGAAGCTTTCTTT.

The V gene is TRBV29-1, the J gene TRBJ2-2; D gene uncertain. The germline gives CDR1 SQVTM, CDR2 ANQGSEA. V was trimmed by 6 bases and J by 6 bases, leaving 11 bases between them. The CDR3 length is 12 residues. In DNA form, the CDR3 reads TGCAGCGTCGCCTGGAGCGCCGGGGAGCTGTTTTTT. Residues: CSVAWSAGELFF.

The chain carries TRBV30 and TRBJ1-2; 9 bases map to TRBD1. The length of the CDR3 is 13 residues. Trimming removed 5 bases from V and 7 bases from J; junction bases left unmatched: 8. Germline-derived CDR1 and CDR2 are GTSNPN and SVGIG (reference sequence). This CDR3 is CAWWGTGTFGYTF. The CDR3 coding sequence is TGTGCCTGGTGGGGGACAGGGACATTTGGCTACACCTTC.

J is TRBJ1-1 and V is TRBV6-1; D remains ambiguous. Trimming removed 6 bases at V and 0 bases at J, with 11 bases between. Germline V gene data show CDR1 as MNHNS and CDR2 as SASEGT. CDR3 length equals 14 residues. The CDR3 sequence is CASSSGRLNTEAFF. The CDR3, as DNA: TGTGCCAGCAGCTCCGGACGGTTGAACACTGAAGCTTTCTTT.

J is TRBJ1-2 and V is TRBV9; the match to TRBD1 covers 9 bases. V gave up 4 bases and J gave up 6 bases; unmatched junction bases: 13. CDR1 is SGDLS and CDR2 is YYNGEE in the germline V gene. The CDR3 runs 16 residues. The CDR3 sequence: CASSQPTGGLRNGYTF. In nucleotides, the CDR3 is TGTGCCAGCAGCCAACCAACAGGGGGCTTAAGGAATGGCTACACCTTC.

This clone was seen a handful of times. The chain uses TRBV5-1 and TRBJ2-1, with 8 bases matching TRBD1. CDR1 is SGHRS and CDR2 is YFSETQ in the germline V gene. CDR3 length: 15 residues. After removal of 4 bases from V and 8 bases from J, the junction contained 11 bases not matched to a gene. DNA for the CDR3: TGCGCCAGCAGCCCGGACAGGGCGGTCGACGATGAGCAGTTCTTC. It yields the protein CASSPDRAVDDEQFF.

V and J are TRBV9 and TRBJ2-3; no definite D call. The germline gives CDR1 SGDLS, CDR2 YYNGEE. Trimming left V 0 bases short and J 0 bases short, with 5 bases between. The CDR3 contains 14 residues. In DNA form, the CDR3 reads TGTGCCAGCAGCGTAGTGGCTAGCACAGATACGCAGTATTTT. Translation: CASSVVASTDTQYF.

V and J are TRBV19 and TRBJ2-2, with a tentative D call TRBD1 (6 bases). The V gene's germline CDR1 is LNHDA and CDR2 SQIVND (reference sequence). Trimming took 1 base from V and 5 from J, leaving 8 bases between them. This CDR3 spans 14 amino acids. This CDR3 reads CASSIATGTGELFF. The DNA of the CDR3 is TGTGCCAGTAGTATAGCCACAGGGACCGGGGAGCTGTTTTTT.

This chain links TRBV29-1 with TRBJ2-2; D gene unclear. V shed 4 bases and J shed 1 base, with 7 bases lying between them. The CDR3 sequence is 13 residues long. Germline-derived CDR1 and CDR2 are SQVTM and ANQGSEA. DNA for the CDR3: TGCAGCGTTGTGAGAGAGAACACCGGGGAGCTGTTTTTT. Its protein product is CSVVRENTGELFF.

There are a few counts of this clone. Other DNA sequences in this specimen translate into the identical CDR3. J is TRBJ2-5 and V is TRBV7-9; D unresolved. Trimming removed 0 bases at V and 5 bases at J, with 4 bases between. The CDR3 loop spans 12 amino acids. Germline V gene data show CDR1 as SEHNR and CDR2 as FQNEAQ (reference sequence). CDR3 DNA: TGTGCCAGCAGCTTAGCCGGGGAGACCCAGTACTTC. The encoded protein is CASSLAGETQYF.

The chain has TRBV27 and TRBJ2-1; D is perhaps TRBD1 or TRBD2 (5 bases each). CDR3 length: 16 amino acids. The germline V gene has CDR1 MNHEY and CDR2 SMNVEV (reference sequence). The V gene lost 2 bases and the J gene lost 0 bases, with 11 bases spanning the gap. This CDR3 is CASSLLGGSSYNEQFF. The DNA of the CDR3 is TGTGCCAGCAGTTTACTTGGGGGAAGCTCCTACAATGAGCAGTTCTTC.